The rows below give T cell receptor beta chains drawn from one sample of a study of CD8+CD57+ T cells in acquired aplastic anemia. TCRdb redid the calling of the reads with MiXCR, one entry per CDR3 protein. The sample records 250,000 to 350,000 distinct CDR3 sequences, 56% being singletons. The material sequenced was sorted CD4+, CD8+, or CD8+CD57+ T cells (not recorded which) from PBMCs. Receptor source: a human donor with severe aplastic anemia or a healthy control (not recorded which). Each CDR3 is given without its conserved first and last residue.

V,J,CDR3
TRBV12-3/TRBV12-4,TRBJ2-3,ASSFRGRIADTQY
TRBV12-3/TRBV12-4,TRBJ1-2,ASSFTATNYGYT
TRBV7-9,TRBJ2-2,ASSLGLGNGELF
TRBV7-7,TRBJ2-7,ASSSDRGKGPDEQY
TRBV5-1,TRBJ2-1,ASSLDRGRANEQF
TRBV5-5,TRBJ2-7,ASSFTGQRHEQY
TRBV29-1,TRBJ2-1,SVLGQGAYNEQF
TRBV7-2,TRBJ2-7,ASSLAGQGPSYEQY
TRBV7-2,TRBJ2-1,ASSFSGSASYNEQF
TRBV12-3/TRBV12-4,TRBJ1-5,ASGWGTVSNQPQH
TRBV7-3,TRBJ2-7,ASSLGSIGEQY
TRBV5-1,TRBJ1-5,AIKPLVVFGNQPQH
TRBV6-4,TRBJ2-3,ASSQIGTGSTDTQY
TRBV5-4,TRBJ2-7,ASRHDSYEQY
TRBV7-9,TRBJ2-3,ASSSLAGPTDTQY
TRBV20-1,TRBJ1-4,SAGGGGKLF
TRBV7-9,TRBJ2-3,ASSLSQPTDTQY
TRBV2,TRBJ2-7,ASRDWQY